This T cell receptor (beta chain) was retrieved from a study of shared clonotypes between healthy human individuals. Unmatched junction bases numbered 7, after V lost 5 bases and J lost 4 bases. Germline loops: CDR1 MNHEY, CDR2 SMNVEV (reference sequence). CDR3 length: 15 amino acids. Sequencing used immunoSEQ multiplex PCR; TCRdb keeps in-frame clones, though not all of them. Found here are 2 million to 2.5 million clones, approximately 93% of them singletons; the top ten hold under 0.45%. The receptor comes from a man between 18 and 29 years old in good health. Some clones in this sample may be carry-over from other donors' samples. This chain links TRBV27 with TRBJ2-5; 10 nucleotides line up with TRBD1. Specimen: naive CD4+ T cells from PBMCs. Subset of the sample: CD45RA+ positively selected. The CDR3, as DNA: TGTGCCAGCAGTCCCCGGGACAGGGGCGCAGAGACCCAGTACTTC. As protein: CASSPRDRGAETQYF.